Listed here are 29 T cell receptor beta chains from one sample, sequenced in a study of memory CD4+ T cells and cytomegalovirus serostatus (dated by TCRdb to the late 2010s). A FACSAria II was used to sort memory CD4+ T cells, defined as single viable CD3+CD4+CD8-CD45RO+ cells. Library creation used the immunoSEQ multiplex PCR assay. TCRdb's version of the immuneACCESS table is confined to in-frame rearrangements and falls short of the full clone set. An unresolved V gene accounts for under half of the shortfall where checked; the remainder is of unknown origin. Within this sample are about 50,000 clones, with around 80% of them counted one time only. 0.7% to 0.8% of the sample is held by the ten biggest clonotypes. Material for sequencing was memory CD4+ T cells from blood. These receptor sequences come from an adult in good health and CMV-seronegative.

The chain employs TRBV18 and TRBJ2-3, with 10 bases fitting TRBD1. The germline CDR1 and CDR2 sequences are KGHSH and LQKENI. V trimming: 2 bases; J trimming: 2 bases; junction bases outside the gene matches: 4. The CDR3 extends over 16 amino acids. In nucleotides, the CDR3 is TGTGCCAGCTCACCAGACAGGGGGCTTAACACAGATACGCAGTATTTT. Translating gives CASSPDRGLNTDTQYF. Complete variable domain (other parts from reference TRBV18 and TRBJ2-3): NAGVMQNPRHLVRRRGQEARLRCSPMKGHSHVYWYRQLPEEGLKFMVYLQKENIIDESGMPKERFSAEFPKEGPSILRIQQVVRGDSAAYFCASSPDRGLNTDTQYFGPGTRLTVL.

This chain connects TRBV5-1 to TRBJ1-1; D not certain. The CDR3 has 14 amino acids. V shed 2 bases and J shed 4 bases, with 12 bases lying between them. CDR1 SGHRS and CDR2 YFSETQ come from the germline V gene. The CDR3 protein is CASSFAGAITEAFF. Here the CDR3 DNA reads TGCGCCAGCAGCTTTGCAGGAGCCATCACTGAAGCTTTCTTT.

CDR3 loop: CSVEDGAGEKLFF. CDR3 DNA sequence: TGCAGCGTTGAGGATGGGGCTGGCGAAAAACTGTTTTTT. The rearrangement joins TRBV29-1 to TRBJ1-4; D perhaps matches TRBD1 (5 bases). Trimming took off 3 bases at V and 8 bases at J, with 13 bases between the two ends. The CDR3 is 13 amino acids. The germline V gene has CDR1 SQVTM and CDR2 ANQGSEA.

The genes are TRBV5-4 and TRBJ2-7; D might be TRBD1 (6 bases). CDR3 length equals 13 residues. CDR1 and CDR2 (germline): SGHNT, YYREEE (reference sequence). With 2 bases removed from V and 6 bases from J, the gap between germline ends came to 12 bases. In nucleotides, the CDR3 is TGTGCCAGCAGCTTACACCACAGGGCCGAGCAGTACTTC. Its protein product is CASSLHHRAEQYF.

This sequence joins TRBV6-1 and TRBJ1-5; TRBD1 agrees at 9 bases. The CDR3 extends over 15 amino acids. J gave up 7 bases and V 7 bases, and 11 bases lay outside the gene matches. Germline CDR1 and CDR2: MNHNS and SASEGT. The CDR3 nucleotides are TGTGCCAGCACTACAGGGGGCGCGGTGTCCCAGCCCCAGCATTTT. The encoded protein is CASTTGGAVSQPQHF.

The V and J genes are TRBV5-4 and TRBJ2-2, with D perhaps matching TRBD2 (6 bases). The CDR3 totals 15 residues. The germline V gene has CDR1 SGHNT and CDR2 YYREEE (reference sequence). Trimming removed 2 bases from V and 3 bases from J, with 11 bases in between. The CDR3 spells CASSFALADTGELFF. The CDR3 region has the DNA TGTGCCAGCAGCTTCGCACTAGCCGACACCGGGGAGCTGTTTTTT.

The rearrangement uses TRBV2 and TRBJ2-2; D ambiguous. Germline lookup yields CDR1 SNHLY and CDR2 FYNNEI. The V gene lost 4 bases and the J gene lost 1 base, with 10 bases spanning the gap. The CDR3 has 15 amino acids. DNA for the CDR3: TGTGCCAGCAGTGGACTTAGCAGGAACACCGGGGAGCTGTTTTTT. Translated: CASSGLSRNTGELFF.

The rearrangement joins TRBV7-9 to TRBJ2-2, with D tentatively TRBD2 (6 bases). The CDR3 is made up of 14 amino acids. Per the germline V gene, CDR1 is SEHNR and CDR2 is FQNEAQ (reference sequence). The V end lost 11 bases, the J end lost 4 bases, and 17 bases lay between the germline ends. In DNA form, the CDR3 reads TGTGCCCTAACGGGGGATCGGGCCACCGGGGAGCTGTTTTTT. Protein product: CALTGDRATGELFF.

The genes are TRBV11-2 and TRBJ2-5; TRBD1 is a possible D gene (5 bases). The CDR3 contains 13 residues. In germline, CDR1 is SGHAT, CDR2 FQNNGV. Trimming left V 3 bases short and J 4 bases short, with 9 bases between. CDR3 DNA sequence: TGTGCCAGCAGCTTTACAGGATCAGAGACCCAGTACTTC. Amino acids: CASSFTGSETQYF. Full variable domain (rest looked up from reference TRBV11-2 and TRBJ2-5): EAGVAQSPRYKIIEKRQSVAFWCNPISGHATLYWYQQILGQGPKLLIQFQNNGVVDDSQLPKDRFSAERLKGVDSTLKIQPAKLEDSAVYLCASSFTGSETQYFGPGTRLLVL.

The chain recombines TRBV5-1 with TRBJ2-1; 7 bases match TRBD2. The germline V gene has CDR1 SGHRS and CDR2 YFSETQ. Trimming at V came to 4 bases and at J to 2 bases, leaving 9 bases not matched to a gene. CDR3 length: 16 residues. CDR3 DNA: TGCGCCAGCAGCCGTCTAGCGGACCACGCCTACAATGAGCAGTTCTTC. Amino acids: CASSRLADHAYNEQFF.

The chain carries TRBV9 and TRBJ1-4; 9 bases fit TRBD1. The CDR3 is 15 amino acids. Germline V gene data show CDR1 as SGDLS and CDR2 as YYNGEE. With V trimmed by 1 base and J by 5 bases, 3 bases remained unmatched. The CDR3 sequence: CASSVSGTGNEKLFF. CDR3 coding DNA: TGTGCCAGCAGCGTATCCGGGACAGGGAATGAAAAACTGTTTTTT.

This sequence joins TRBV4-1 and TRBJ1-2, with D uncertain. Germline CDR1 is MGHRA and CDR2 is YSYEKL. The CDR3 runs to 14 residues. Trimming took 1 base from V and 2 from J, leaving 8 bases between them. Here the CDR3 reads CASSQVGLNYGYTF. CDR3 DNA: TGCGCCAGCAGCCAAGTGGGCCTCAACTATGGCTACACCTTC.

The V and J genes are TRBV11-2 and TRBJ2-3; 9 positions match TRBD2. The germline V gene encodes CDR1 SGHAT and CDR2 FQNNGV. The CDR3 totals 15 residues. The J segment lost 5 bases and the V segment lost 2 bases, leaving 5 bases of the junction unmatched. CDR3 sequence: CASSLMPAGGDTQYF. CDR3 nucleotide sequence: TGTGCCAGCAGCTTAATGCCAGCGGGGGGAGATACGCAGTATTTT.

The rearrangement uses TRBV6-5 and TRBJ2-7; perhaps TRBD2 as D (5 bases). V was shortened by 6 bases and J by 1 base, with 16 bases between the two germline ends. Germline V gene data show CDR1 as MNHEY and CDR2 as SVGAGI. This CDR3 spans 15 amino acids. The DNA of the CDR3 is TGTGCCAGCAGGGACCCGGCCTCGGGGTCCTACGAGCAGTACTTC. This sequence encodes CASRDPASGSYEQYF.

The V gene is TRBV7-9, the J gene TRBJ1-1; no clear D gene. Deletions cut 5 bases from V and 3 bases from J, with 4 bases between. This CDR3 contains 11 residues. Germline loops: CDR1 SEHNR, CDR2 FQNEAQ (reference sequence). The CDR3 spells CASSPDTEAFF. In DNA, the CDR3 is TGTGCCAGCAGCCCCGACACTGAAGCTTTCTTT. Complete variable domain (other parts from reference TRBV7-9 and TRBJ1-1): DTGVSQNPRHKITKRGQNVTFRCDPISEHNRLYWYRQTLGQGPEFLTYFQNEAQLEKSRLLSDRFSAERPKGSFSTLEIQRTEQGDSAMYLCASSPDTEAFFGQGTRLTVV.

The rearrangement joins TRBV7-7 to TRBJ2-1, with D tentatively TRBD2 (6 bases). The V and J ends lost 5 bases and 12 bases respectively, with 17 bases between them. This CDR3 region has 13 residues. The germline V gene encodes CDR1 SSHAT and CDR2 FNYEAQ (reference sequence). CDR3 coding DNA: TGTGCCAGCAGCCAGGACTATTTCAAGGGGCAGTTCTTC. Translation: CASSQDYFKGQFF.

This clone was seen more than once but under ten times. The chain is built from TRBV19 and TRBJ2-1; 11 nucleotides match TRBD1. The CDR3 covers 15 residues. Per germline, CDR1 LNHDA and CDR2 SQIVND (reference sequence). Losses at the gene ends were 4 bases for V and 6 bases for J; bases not matched to a gene: 5. CDR3 loop: CASSKVGTGGNEQFF. CDR3 nucleotides: TGTGCCAGTAGTAAGGTGGGGACAGGGGGCAATGAGCAGTTCTTC.

A few counts support this clone. For the CDR3, the DNA is TGTGCCAGTAATTATCAGCCCCAGCATTTT. Its translation is CASNYQPQHF. V usage is TRBV19 and J usage is TRBJ1-5, with D unresolved. V lost 7 bases to trimming and J lost 5 bases, with 3 bases between them. Germline CDR1 and CDR2: LNHDA and SQIVND (reference sequence). CDR3 length: 10 amino acids. Full variable domain (remainder filled in from reference TRBV19 and TRBJ1-5): DGGITQSPKYLFRKEGQNVTLSCEQNLNHDAMYWYRQDPGQGLRLIYYSQIVNDFQKGDIAEGYSVSREKKESFPLTVTSAQKNPTAFYLCASNYQPQHFGDGTRLSIL.

V and J are TRBV7-6 and TRBJ2-4; the match to TRBD1 covers 10 bases. V shed 2 bases and J 1 base; nucleotides not matched to a gene: 8. The V gene's germline CDR1 is SGHVS and CDR2 FNYEAQ. CDR3 length: 18 residues. In DNA form, the CDR3 reads TGTGCCAGCAGCTTACGGGACAGGGGCGTTCAGGCCAAAAACATTCAGTACTTC. This gives the protein CASSLRDRGVQAKNIQYF.

V and J are TRBV10-3 and TRBJ2-5, with D perhaps matching TRBD2 (5 bases). V lost 0 bases and J 6 bases, leaving 11 bases between the germline ends. This CDR3 spans 14 amino acids. CDR1 and CDR2 from the germline V gene are ENHRY and SYGVKD. CDR3 residues: CAISESGIGKTQYF. The CDR3 DNA reads as TGTGCCATCAGTGAGTCAGGGATCGGGAAGACCCAGTACTTC.

The sample holds a few counts of this clone. The J gene is TRBJ2-2, the V gene TRBV30; 7 nucleotides agree with TRBD1. The CDR3 contains 14 residues. Unmatched junction bases numbered 3, after V lost 5 bases and J lost 0 bases. Germline assignment: CDR1 GTSNPN and CDR2 SVGIG (reference sequence). The CDR3 sequence: CAWLGQPNTGELFF. Here the CDR3 DNA reads TGTGCCTGGTTGGGACAGCCGAACACCGGGGAGCTGTTTTTT.

Judged by abundance, this clone is medium-sized. The rearrangement uses TRBV6-5 and TRBJ1-2; 12 nucleotides align to TRBD1. Looked up from germline, CDR1 is MNHEY and CDR2 is SVGAGI. The CDR3 consists of 14 residues. Trimming took 6 bases from V and 3 from J; bases not matched to a gene: 2. The CDR3 DNA is TGTGCCAGCAGGGGGACAGGGGGCGACTATGGCTACACCTTC. Its protein product is CASRGTGGDYGYTF.

This chain links TRBV7-8 with TRBJ2-2; the D is unclear. Looked up from germline, CDR1 is SGHVS and CDR2 is FQNEAQ. This CDR3 contains 13 residues. Trimming removed 5 bases at V and 7 bases at J, with 11 bases between. CDR3 nucleotide sequence: TGTGCCAGCAGCCCCCGCGTGTTCGGGGAGCTGTTTTTT. This encodes CASSPRVFGELFF.

V is TRBV5-4 and J is TRBJ2-4; D possibly corresponds to TRBD2 (7 bases). The germline gives CDR1 SGHNT, CDR2 YYREEE (reference sequence). V lost 4 bases, J lost 5 bases, and 19 bases lay in between. This CDR3 comprises 16 residues. The CDR3 here is CASSHGGTTVENIQYF. CDR3 nucleotides: TGTGCCAGCAGCCACGGGGGGACAACGGTCGAAAACATTCAGTACTTC.

The V call is TRBV6-1, the J call TRBJ2-2, with 7 bases identical to TRBD1. V trimming: 0 bases; J trimming: 3 bases; junction bases outside the gene matches: 4. Germline V gene lookup returns CDR1 MNHNS and CDR2 SASEGT. There are 16 residues in the CDR3. CDR3 bases: TGTGCCAGCAGTGAAGCCGCAGGGGGTGACACCGGGGAGCTGTTTTTT. This codes for CASSEAAGGDTGELFF.

CDR3: CASSGDGNQPQHF. DNA for the CDR3: TGTGCCAGCTCCGGTGATGGCAATCAGCCCCAGCATTTT. This rearrangement joins TRBV18 to TRBJ1-5; no definite D call. CDR3 length: 13 amino acids. V lost 6 bases and J 2 bases, leaving 8 bases between the germline ends. Germline V gene lookup returns CDR1 KGHSH and CDR2 LQKENI. Supplemented by reference TRBV18 and TRBJ1-5, the full variable domain reads NAGVMQNPRHLVRRRGQEARLRCSPMKGHSHVYWYRQLPEEGLKFMVYLQKENIIDESGMPKERFSAEFPKEGPSILRIQQVVRGDSAAYFCASSGDGNQPQHFGDGTRLSIL.

The chain recombines TRBV6-1 with TRBJ2-5, with D possibly matching TRBD1 (5 bases). Germline values: CDR1 MNHNS, CDR2 SASEGT. CDR3 length: 14 residues. The V gene lost 9 bases and the J gene lost 5 bases, with 19 bases spanning the gap. CDR3 DNA sequence: TGTGCCAGTACTACAGGCTCAAACAGGGAGACCCAGTACTTC. Protein: CASTTGSNRETQYF.

This clone has only a few counts. The chain joins TRBV19 to TRBJ2-7, with 10 bases that match TRBD2. The length of the CDR3 is 13 residues. V shed 5 bases and J 5 bases; nucleotides not matched to a gene: 3. Germline V gene lookup returns CDR1 LNHDA and CDR2 SQIVND (reference sequence). This chain's CDR3 is CASSVGLADEQYF. The CDR3, as DNA: TGTGCCAGTAGTGTTGGACTAGCGGACGAGCAGTACTTC.

The chain couples TRBV9 to TRBJ1-4, with D unclear. CDR1 and CDR2 from the germline V gene are SGDLS and YYNGEE. V was clipped by 0 bases and J by 8 bases, with 8 bases between them. CDR3 length: 13 amino acids. The CDR3 here is CASSVGPVEKLFF. In DNA form, the CDR3 reads TGTGCCAGCAGCGTAGGTCCCGTGGAAAAACTGTTTTTT.